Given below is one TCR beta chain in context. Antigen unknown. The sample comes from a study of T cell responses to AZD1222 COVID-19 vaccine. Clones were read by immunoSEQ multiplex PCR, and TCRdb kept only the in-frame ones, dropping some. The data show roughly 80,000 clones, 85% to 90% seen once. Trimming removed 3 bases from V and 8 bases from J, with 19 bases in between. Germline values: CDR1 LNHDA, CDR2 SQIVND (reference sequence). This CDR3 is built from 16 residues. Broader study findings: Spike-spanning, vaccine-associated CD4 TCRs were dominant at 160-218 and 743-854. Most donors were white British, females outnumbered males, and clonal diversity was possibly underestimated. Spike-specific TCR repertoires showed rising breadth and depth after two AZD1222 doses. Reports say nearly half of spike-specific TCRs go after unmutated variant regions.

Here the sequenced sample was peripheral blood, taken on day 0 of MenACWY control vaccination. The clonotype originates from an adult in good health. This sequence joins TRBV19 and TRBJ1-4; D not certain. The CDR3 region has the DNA TGTGCCAGTAGTATCATGGGAGAAGGGTCCGAGGAAAAACTGTTTTTT. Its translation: CASSIMGEGSEEKLFF. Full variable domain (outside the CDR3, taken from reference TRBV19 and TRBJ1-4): DGGITQSPKYLFRKEGQNVTLSCEQNLNHDAMYWYRQDPGQGLRLIYYSQIVNDFQKGDIAEGYSVSREKKESFPLTVTSAQKNPTAFYLCASSIMGEGSEEKLFFGSGTQLSVL.